Listed below are T cell receptor beta chains from one sample, sequenced in a study of T cell clones after liver transplantation. Only in-frame clones appear in the TCRdb table, and some are missing; sequencing was by immunoSEQ multiplex PCR. The data hold about 85,000 clones, with 82% observed a single time. Sequenced here: CD4+ T cells from blood, sampled almost 47 months after liver transplant. These receptors originate from a human patient who received a liver transplant. Some T cells may arise from the graft donor. CDR3s include the opening cysteine and the closing phenylalanine or tryptophan. The order of the fields is CDR3 protein, CDR3 DNA, CDR3 length, V gene, clone size, J gene, D gene. The D gene is left open where the match is weak. Only some rows state a clone size, as once, few, many or a class for expanded clones.

CASSQTQRRILEQYF TGTGCCAGCAGCCAAACCCAGCGGCGGATTCTTGAGCAGTACTTC 15 TRBV7-2 . TRBJ2-7 .
CASSLVTGPGYNEQFF TGTGCCAGCAGCTTAGTCACAGGCCCAGGCTACAATGAGCAGTTCTTC 16 TRBV7-2 . TRBJ2-1 .
CASSPSGASNQPQHF TGTGCCAGCAGTCCCTCCGGGGCGAGCAATCAGCCCCAGCATTTT 15 TRBV28 . TRBJ1-5 .
CAISEPGTTDTQYF TGTGCCATCAGTGAGCCCGGCACCACAGATACGCAGTATTTT 14 TRBV10-3 once TRBJ2-3 .
CASTSDRSYGYTF TGTGCCAGCACCTCAGACAGGTCCTATGGCTACACCTTC 13 TRBV28 . TRBJ1-2 .
CASSPTSNQPQHF TGTGCCAGCTCACCAACCAGCAATCAGCCCCAGCATTTT 13 TRBV18 . TRBJ1-5 .
CASSLGGGEVEQYF TGTGCCAGCAGCTTAGGCGGGGGAGAGGTGGAGCAGTACTTC 14 TRBV7-9 . TRBJ2-7 TRBD2
CASSLGGRDSGELFF TGTGCCAGCAGTTTAGGGGGGCGAGATTCCGGGGAGCTGTTTTTT 15 TRBV27 . TRBJ2-2 .
CASSDPRQGSSSYEQYF TGTGCCAGCAGCGATCCAAGACAGGGGTCCAGCTCCTACGAGCAGTACTTC 17 TRBV9 . TRBJ2-7 TRBD1
CSILQSSYEQYF TGCAGCATCCTTCAGAGCTCCTACGAGCAGTACTTC 12 TRBV29-1 . TRBJ2-7 .